This T cell receptor (beta chain) appears in the sequencing data of a study of OX40 agonist ivuxolimab in advanced cancers. Study-level background: The costimulatory receptor OX40 (CD134) was targeted by ivuxolimab, a fully human IgG2 agonistic monoclonal antibody. Intravenous ivuxolimab was administered to patients every 2 weeks at six dose levels: 0.01, 0.1, 0.3, 1.5, 3 and 10 mg/kg. Of the 50 to 55 patients in dose escalation, 19 had hepatocellular carcinoma, roughly 15 had melanoma, 9 had renal cell carcinoma and 9 had head and neck cancer. A male proportion of roughly 80% and a mean age of about 60 years, ranging from about 20 to 85, were recorded for the dose-escalation cohort. Prior anti-PD-1, anti-PD-L1 or anti-CTLA-4 therapy was permitted, and checkpoint inhibitors had been received by approximately 39% of dose-escalation patients. Partial responses occurred in three dose-escalation patients, of whom one had hepatocellular carcinoma and two had cutaneous melanoma. Peripheral TCRbeta sequencing aimed to test whether ivuxolimab altered TCR sequence diversity and caused clonal T-cell expansion. The paper covers the monotherapy dose-escalation part of the phase I ivuxolimab trial, which included N of about 51 patients. Broad study findings and their caveats: Partial responders in the 0.1-3.0 mg/kg groups had among the lowest normalized peripheral clonal expansion, especially among CD8+ T cells. Clonal expansion of both CD4+ and CD8+ blood T cells was observed from baseline to week 6 at doses 0.1 to 3.0 mg/kg. On average, CD8+ T cells showed more expanded clones than CD4+ T cells after ivuxolimab. The antigen specificity of the peripheral T cells that underwent clonal expansion was not determined. Low levels of normalized T-cell clonal expansion were also seen in some patients who did not respond.

This clone was detected only once. Its antigen is currently not known. No per-base quality is available; no much larger clone lies one base away. Patients with a history of autoimmune disease or receiving systemic immunosuppression were excluded from the trial. Peripheral blood for TCR sequencing was collected from all dose cohorts at baseline, on cycle 4 day 1, and on cycle 7 day 1. Samples were obtained from an open-label, multicenter, first-in-human phase I dose-escalation trial of ivuxolimab. Adults with locally advanced or metastatic melanoma, renal cell carcinoma, hepatocellular carcinoma or head and neck squamous cell carcinoma were enrolled in the trial. CD4+ and CD8+ T cells were sorted separately from peripheral blood before TCR sequencing. The CDR3 holds 15 amino acids from the cysteine to the phenylalanine. Just CDR3 DNA is preserved here, 45 bases in frame from base 1. CDR1 and CDR2 are drawn from the germline V gene: MNHEY, SVGAGI. V is reduced by 2 bases and J by 2 bases, leaving a spacing of 13 bases between them.

Genomic DNA was extracted from sorted cells for sequencing of the TCRbeta CDR3 region. The immunoSEQ Assay was used for sequencing of TCRbeta CDR3 regions. TCRdb obtained this table from immuneACCESS and retained in-frame rearrangements with V and J assigned. These tables miss some clones; where compared with another copy, unresolved V genes account for less than half of the shortfall, and the remainder is unexplained. This sample gives nearly 25,000 clones in total; around 79% of them show up just once. The ten top clones hold 9.5% to 15% of the sample. The sample was CD4+ or CD8+ T cells sorted from blood, taken in a trial of the OX40 agonist ivuxolimab. The TCR sequence derives from an adult with an advanced solid tumor such as melanoma, head and neck, liver or kidney cancer. In this chain, TRBV6-5 is recombined with TRBJ2-7; a confident D gene designation cannot be given. The DNA reads TGTGCCAGCAGTTACAAGTTAGGACCAACCTACGAGCAGTACTTC. Its protein is CASSYKLGPTYEQYF.